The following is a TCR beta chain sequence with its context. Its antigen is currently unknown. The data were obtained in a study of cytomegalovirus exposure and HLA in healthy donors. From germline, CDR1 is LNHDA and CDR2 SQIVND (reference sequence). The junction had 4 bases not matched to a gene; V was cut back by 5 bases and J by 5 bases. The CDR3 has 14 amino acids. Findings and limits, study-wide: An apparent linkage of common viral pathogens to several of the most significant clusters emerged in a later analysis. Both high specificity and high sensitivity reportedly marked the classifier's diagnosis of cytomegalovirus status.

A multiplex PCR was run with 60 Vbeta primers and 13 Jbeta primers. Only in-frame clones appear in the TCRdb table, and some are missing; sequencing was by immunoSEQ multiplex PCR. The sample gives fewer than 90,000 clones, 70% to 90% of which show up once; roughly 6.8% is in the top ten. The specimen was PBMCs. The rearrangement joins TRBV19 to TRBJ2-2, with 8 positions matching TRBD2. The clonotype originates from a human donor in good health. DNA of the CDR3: TGTGCCAGTAGTCTGCGGGGGGAGACCGGGGAGCTGTTTTTT. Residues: CASSLRGETGELFF.